Listed below are T cell receptor beta chains from one sample, sequenced in a study of cytomegalovirus exposure and HLA in healthy donors. Sequenced by immunoSEQ multiplex PCR; TCRdb stores in-frame clones only, minus some. This table has tens of thousands of clones, 70% to 80% appearing once. The sequencing input was PBMCs. The receptors come from a man aged 25-45 years in good health and CMV-seronegative. The CDR3 runs from the conserved cysteine through the conserved F or W. Fields, in order: CDR3 DNA, CDR3 protein, D gene, J gene, V gene, clone size. D genes are given only for firm matches. The size entry is marked missing in some rows and otherwise reads once, few, many or a size class.

TGTGCCAGCAGTGAAGTCCACAGGGTGTACAGCAATCAGCCCCAGCATTTT	CASSEVHRVYSNQPQHF	.	TRBJ1-5	TRBV6-1	once
TGCGCCAGCAAACTGACAGGGAGCGCCTACAATGAGCAGTTCTTC	CASKLTGSAYNEQFF	TRBD1	TRBJ2-1	TRBV5-1	.
TGTGCCAGCTCAGCCACAGGTTCTAGTAAAACCCAGCATTTT	CASSATGSSKTQHF	.	TRBJ1-5	TRBV18	.
TGTGCCAGCAGTGAGCCGGGACAGGGAGTAAACACCATATATTTT	CASSEPGQGVNTIYF	TRBD1	TRBJ1-3	TRBV6-1	.
TGTGCCAGCAGCTTGCTGGGACTAGCGGGAGATACAGATACGCAGTATTTT	CASSLLGLAGDTDTQYF	TRBD2	TRBJ2-3	TRBV7-8	.
TGTGCCAGCAGCTTAAAGCGGACCATGAACACTGAAGCTTTCTTT	CASSLKRTMNTEAFF	.	TRBJ1-1	TRBV11-2	once
TGTGCCAGCAGCCCGGCCCCGCGGGGGCGTTTCGAGCAGTACTTC	CASSPAPRGRFEQYF	.	TRBJ2-7	TRBV6-5	.
TGTGCCAGCAGCCCACACAGGGAGGGAGAAGCTTTCTTT	CASSPHREGEAFF	.	TRBJ1-1	TRBV7-8	.
TGTGCCAGCAGTGCGCCTATAGCGGGGGGGCAGGGGGATACGCAGTATTTT	CASSAPIAGGQGDTQYF	TRBD2	TRBJ2-3	TRBV6-1	once
TGTGCCAGCTCACCAGGCAGAAACAATGAGCAGTTCTTC	CASSPGRNNEQFF	.	TRBJ2-1	TRBV18	.
TGTGCCAGCAGTTTAGGCGGGGGGGAAAGAGATACGCAGTATTTT	CASSLGGGERDTQYF	TRBD2	TRBJ2-3	TRBV27	.
TGTGCCAGCAGTGAAGTAGGACATCGGGGCAATCAGCCCCAGCATTTT	CASSEVGHRGNQPQHF	.	TRBJ1-5	TRBV6-1	.
TGTGCCAGCAGTGCGGGACTAGCGGGAGGGGTGCAAGAGACCCAGTACTTC	CASSAGLAGGVQETQYF	TRBD2	TRBJ2-5	TRBV6-1	.
TGTGCCAGCAGCTTGCGGGACAGGAAACCTGAGCAGTTCTTC	CASSLRDRKPEQFF	TRBD1	TRBJ2-1	TRBV5-5	.
TGTGCCAGCAGCCAGCAGGGGTCCCACGAGCAGTACTTC	CASSQQGSHEQYF	.	TRBJ2-7	TRBV4-2	.
TGTGCCAGCAGTTACTCGCGGCGGGGACCAGATACGCAGTATTTT	CASSYSRRGPDTQYF	.	TRBJ2-3	TRBV6-5	.
TGTGCCAGCAGTTCCCCGCGGACAGGGGGCACAGATACGCAGTATTTT	CASSSPRTGGTDTQYF	TRBD1	TRBJ2-3	TRBV6-5	.
TGTGCCAGCAGGTCCGGACAGGGGATGAACACTGAAGCTTTCTTT	CASRSGQGMNTEAFF	TRBD1	TRBJ1-1	TRBV5-4	.
TGTGCCAGCAGTCCACGTATTCCGGGACAGGGGGTCGGGGAGCTGTTTTTT	CASSPRIPGQGVGELFF	TRBD1	TRBJ2-2	TRBV2	.
TGCGCCAGCAGCGCTACCGGGATCGGGAGTGGAAACACCATATATTTT	CASSATGIGSGNTIYF	.	TRBJ1-3	TRBV5-1	few
TGTGCCAGCAGAACCGGGACAACAAACTATGGCTACACCTTC	CASRTGTTNYGYTF	.	TRBJ1-2	TRBV11-2	.
TGCGCCAGCAGCCAAGGTCTATTCAATGAGCAGTTCTTC	CASSQGLFNEQFF	.	TRBJ2-1	TRBV4-1	.
TGTGCCAGCAGCCACAGGGCAGAGACTCAGTACTTC	CASSHRAETQYF	.	TRBJ2-5	TRBV6-5	.
TGTGCCAGTACTGGGGACAGGGGTACCTATGGCTACACCTTC	CASTGDRGTYGYTF	TRBD1	TRBJ1-2	TRBV19	few
TGTGCCAGCAGCTTAGATCAAGGAGGGAGCGGAGTCTACAATGAGCAGTTCTTC	CASSLDQGGSGVYNEQFF	.	TRBJ2-1	TRBV11-3	.
TGTGCCAGCAGGAAGGGACTAGCGGGAAACAATGAGCAGTTCTTC	CASRKGLAGNNEQFF	TRBD2	TRBJ2-1	TRBV2	once
TGTGCCTGGAGTGTACACTGGGCTCAGCCCCAGCATTTT	CAWSVHWAQPQHF	.	TRBJ1-5	TRBV30	.
TGTGCCACTAGGTGGACAGACACTGAAGCTTTCTTT	CATRWTDTEAFF	.	TRBJ1-1	TRBV19	.
TGTGCCAGCAGTTACGAACGTGCGAGGGAGCAGTACTTC	CASSYERAREQYF	.	TRBJ2-7	TRBV6-5	.
TGTGCCAGCAGCTTAGTACTCGGAGCGGGGAACACAGATACGCAGTATTTT	CASSLVLGAGNTDTQYF	TRBD2	TRBJ2-3	TRBV11-2	.
TGTGCCAGCAGTTCAAACAGGGTCTCTGGGGCCAACGTCCTGACTTTC	CASSSNRVSGANVLTF	.	TRBJ2-6	TRBV5-4	.
TGTGCTAGCAGCCCAACGGTATTAGCGGGAAATGAGCAGTTCTTC	CASSPTVLAGNEQFF	TRBD2	TRBJ2-1	TRBV7-7	few
TGCAGCGTTGTCCCAGATACAGGGGGCGTCCCAGATACGCAGTATTTT	CSVVPDTGGVPDTQYF	TRBD1	TRBJ2-3	TRBV29-1	.
TGTGCCAGCAGCTTAGTACTTCAAGAGACCCAGTACTTC	CASSLVLQETQYF	.	TRBJ2-5	TRBV7-6	few
TGTGCCAGCAGCTTGACCGGCTACGAGCAGTACTTC	CASSLTGYEQYF	.	TRBJ2-7	TRBV5-4	.
TGTGCCAGCAGCCGGATAACTAGCGGGAGACGCAGCGAGCAGTACTTC	CASSRITSGRRSEQYF	TRBD2	TRBJ2-7	TRBV5-4	.
TGTGCCAGCAGTGAAGTCCCCAGGCAGGTCCTATTCGTTGGTTCACCCCTCCACTTT	CASSEVPRQVLFVGSPLHF	.	TRBJ1-6	TRBV6-1	.
TGCGCCAGCAGTGAGTCACCGGGACAGGGGCAATCCTACGAGCAGTACTTC	CASSESPGQGQSYEQYF	TRBD1	TRBJ2-7	TRBV10-1	.